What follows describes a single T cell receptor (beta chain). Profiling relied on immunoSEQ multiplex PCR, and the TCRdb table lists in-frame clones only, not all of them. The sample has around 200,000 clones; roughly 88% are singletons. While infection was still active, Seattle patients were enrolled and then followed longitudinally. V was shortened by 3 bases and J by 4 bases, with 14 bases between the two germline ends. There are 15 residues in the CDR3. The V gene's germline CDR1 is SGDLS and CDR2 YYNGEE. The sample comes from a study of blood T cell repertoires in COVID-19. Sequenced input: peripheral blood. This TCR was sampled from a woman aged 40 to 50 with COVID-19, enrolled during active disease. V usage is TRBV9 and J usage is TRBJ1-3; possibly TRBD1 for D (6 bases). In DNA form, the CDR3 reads TGTGCCAGCAGCGGGGCCCGAGACAGGGGAAACACCATATATTTT. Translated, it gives CASSGARDRGNTIYF.